These 3 T cell receptor beta chains came from one sample sequenced in a study of cytomegalovirus exposure and HLA in healthy donors. It was with 60 Vbeta and 13 Jbeta primers that the PCR ran. Sequencing used immunoSEQ multiplex PCR; TCRdb keeps in-frame clones, though not all of them. Of about 250,000 clones listed, 65% to 85% are singletons. Sequenced sample: PBMCs. These receptors all stem from a female donor in good health and CMV-seronegative.

The V call is TRBV11-2, the J call TRBJ1-4, with unresolved D. Per the germline V gene, CDR1 is SGHAT and CDR2 is FQNNGV. The CDR3 is 16 amino acids. Trimming pared 1 base from V and 1 base from J, leaving 10 bases between. CDR3 DNA: TGTGCCAGCAGCTTAGGGTCTTCGGTAACTAATGAAAAACTGTTTTTT. This gives the protein CASSLGSSVTNEKLFF.

This chain links TRBV27 with TRBJ2-1; weak D call: TRBD2 (6 bases). V dropped 5 bases and J dropped 0 bases, with 14 bases sitting between them. Germline CDR1 is MNHEY and CDR2 is SMNVEV (reference sequence). CDR3 length equals 16 residues. The CDR3 is CASSNTAGPSYNEQFF. In nucleotides, the CDR3 is TGTGCCAGCAGTAACACCGCGGGACCCTCCTACAATGAGCAGTTCTTC.

The CDR3 DNA reads as TGTGCCAGCAGTACAGGGGGCGCATTCCGCTCTGGAAACACCATATATTTT. Encoded protein: CASSTGGAFRSGNTIYF. The chain uses TRBV28 and TRBJ1-3, with 9 bases fitting TRBD1. Trimming at V came to 5 bases and at J to 0 bases, leaving 8 bases not matched to a gene. The length of the CDR3 is 17 residues. CDR1 and CDR2 (germline): MDHEN, SYDVKM.